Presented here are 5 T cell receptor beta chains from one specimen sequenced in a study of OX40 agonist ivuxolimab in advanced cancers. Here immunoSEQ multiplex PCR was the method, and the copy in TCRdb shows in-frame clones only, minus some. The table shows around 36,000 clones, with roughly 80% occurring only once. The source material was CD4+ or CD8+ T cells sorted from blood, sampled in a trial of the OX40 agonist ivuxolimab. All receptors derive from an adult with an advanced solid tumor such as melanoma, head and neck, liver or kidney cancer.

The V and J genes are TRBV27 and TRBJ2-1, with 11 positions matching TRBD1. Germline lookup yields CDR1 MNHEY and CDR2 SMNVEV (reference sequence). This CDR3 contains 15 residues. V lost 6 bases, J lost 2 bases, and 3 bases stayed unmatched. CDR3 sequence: CASSTGQGAYNEQFF. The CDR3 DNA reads TGTGCCAGCAGCACGGGACAGGGGGCCTACAATGAGCAGTTCTTC.

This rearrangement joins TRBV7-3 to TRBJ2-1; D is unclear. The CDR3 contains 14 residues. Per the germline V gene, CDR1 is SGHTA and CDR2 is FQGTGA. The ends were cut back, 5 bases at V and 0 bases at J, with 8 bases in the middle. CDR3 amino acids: CASSDGYSYNEQFF. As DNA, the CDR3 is TGTGCCAGCAGCGACGGCTACTCCTACAATGAGCAGTTCTTC. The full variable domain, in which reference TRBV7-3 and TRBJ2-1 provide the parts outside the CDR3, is GAGVSQTPSNKVTEKGKYVELRCDPISGHTALYWYRQSLGQGPEFLIYFQGTGAADDSGLPNDRFFAVRPEGSVSTLKIQRTERGDSAVYLCASSDGYSYNEQFFGPGTRLTVL.

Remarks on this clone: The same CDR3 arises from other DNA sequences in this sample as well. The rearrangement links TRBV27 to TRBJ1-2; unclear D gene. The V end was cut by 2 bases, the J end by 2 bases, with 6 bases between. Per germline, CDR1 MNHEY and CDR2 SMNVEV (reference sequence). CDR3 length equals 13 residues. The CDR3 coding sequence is TGTGCCAGCAGTTTAAAAGGGAACTATGGCTACACCTTC. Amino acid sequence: CASSLKGNYGYTF.

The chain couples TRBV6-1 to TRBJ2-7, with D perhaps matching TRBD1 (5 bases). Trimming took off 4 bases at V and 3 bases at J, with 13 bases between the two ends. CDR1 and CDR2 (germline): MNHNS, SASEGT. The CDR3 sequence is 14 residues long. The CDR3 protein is CASSAARESYEQYF. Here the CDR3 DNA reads TGTGCCAGCAGTGCCGCCAGGGAAAGCTACGAGCAGTACTTC.

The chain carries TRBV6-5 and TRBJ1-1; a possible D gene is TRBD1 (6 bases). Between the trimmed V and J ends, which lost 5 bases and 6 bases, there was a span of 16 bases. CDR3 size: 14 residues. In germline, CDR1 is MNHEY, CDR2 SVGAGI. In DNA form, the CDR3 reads TGTGCCAGCAGTGAGGACAGTATTGGCCCTGAAGCTTTCTTT. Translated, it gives CASSEDSIGPEAFF.